The 31 T cell receptor beta chains reported below all come from one sample, sequenced in a study of CD8 T cells in Susac syndrome (dated by TCRdb to between 2018 and 2020). To prepare the library, the immunoSEQ multiplex PCR assay was applied. RNA was extracted with the RNeasy kit and roughly 0.45 to 1 ug was reverse transcribed using random hexamers. The public reads were run again by TCRdb, first through fastp at Q25 and then through MiXCR, and only productive beta chains were kept. Rows matching on CDR3 protein sequence are summarized as one entry with the most common DNA and genes. Here the sample has some 250,000 distinct CDR3 sequences; roughly 95% occur a single time. Clones ranked in the top ten supply about 0.1% of the sample. Sequenced input: CD4+ T cells from PBMCs. The receptor set was obtained from a human donor with Susac syndrome.

This clonotype was found a few times. The chain couples TRBV12-3 or TRBV12-4 to TRBJ1-5; 8 nucleotides agree with TRBD1. The CDR3 covers 16 residues. V shed 6 bases, J shed 0 bases, and the junction held 7 bases outside the gene matches. Here the CDR3 DNA reads TGTGCCAGCAGACCGGGACAGGCTTTTAGCAATCAGCCCCAGCATTTT. Its translation: CASRPGQAFSNQPQHF.

The chain recombines TRBV10-1 with TRBJ2-1, with D maybe TRBD1 (6 bases). CDR1 and CDR2 (germline): WNHNN, SYGVQD (reference sequence). Trimming removed 4 bases from V and 7 bases from J, with 11 bases in between. The CDR3 contains 13 residues. The CDR3 DNA reads TGCGCCAGCAGTGGGACAGAGAAGAATGAGCAGTTCTTC. Its protein is CASSGTEKNEQFF.

The CDR3: CSASLGENYEQYF. The CDR3 nucleotides are TGCAGTGCCTCCTTGGGGGAAAACTACGAGCAGTACTTC. The chain recombines TRBV20-1 with TRBJ2-7; the D call may be TRBD1 or TRBD2 (5 bases each). Germline CDR1 is DFQATT and CDR2 is SNEGSKA (reference sequence). The CDR3 is 13 residues long. V lost 6 bases and J 3 bases, leaving 15 bases between the germline ends.

This clonotype was seen once. The J gene is TRBJ2-3, the V gene TRBV11-3; 7 bases agree with TRBD2. This CDR3 is built from 16 residues. Germline V CDR1 and CDR2: SGHNT, YENEEA. The junction had 4 bases not matched to a gene; V was cut back by 0 bases and J by 1 base. The CDR3 region has the DNA TGTGCCAGCAGCTTAGATAGCCTAGCGGGCACAGATACGCAGTATTTT. Amino acid sequence: CASSLDSLAGTDTQYF.

This chain links TRBV27 with TRBJ2-7; maybe TRBD1 (6 bases). V lost 5 bases to trimming and J lost 3 bases, with 20 bases between them. Germline CDR1 and CDR2: MNHEY and SMNVEV (reference sequence). CDR3 length: 16 amino acids. The CDR3 DNA reads TGTGCCAGCAGTCTCGGTTCGACAGGACCCGTCTACGAGCAGTACTTC. Amino acid sequence: CASSLGSTGPVYEQYF.

V usage is TRBV19 and J usage is TRBJ2-1; 10 nucleotides align to TRBD2. Germline values: CDR1 LNHDA, CDR2 SQIVND (reference sequence). The CDR3 runs 18 residues. V lost 7 bases and J lost 8; bases outside the gene matches: 20. The CDR3 nucleotides read TGTGCCAGTACCCTACGGGGGCTAGCGGGAGCAGATTACTATGAGCAGTTCTTC. It translates to CASTLRGLAGADYYEQFF.

The V gene is TRBV2, the J gene TRBJ2-5; TRBD2 agrees at 9 bases. Germline V lookup: CDR1 SNHLY, CDR2 FYNNEI. J was trimmed by 4 bases and V by 6 bases; bases with no gene match: 6. This CDR3 region has 14 residues. The CDR3 sequence is CASRPGLASETQYF. The CDR3 DNA reads TGTGCCAGCAGGCCGGGACTAGCTTCAGAGACCCAGTACTTC.

The chain is built from TRBV18 and TRBJ1-2; 7 bases line up with TRBD1. The germline CDR1 and CDR2 sequences are KGHSH and LQKENI. Unmatched junction bases numbered 7, after V lost 3 bases and J lost 6 bases. This CDR3 region has 14 residues. CDR3 in amino acids: CASSPRGFRDGYTF. The CDR3 region has the DNA TGTGCCAGCTCACCCAGGGGGTTCCGGGATGGCTACACCTTC.

The chain links TRBV27 to TRBJ1-2; 9 bases align to TRBD1. Losses at the gene ends were 2 bases for V and 10 bases for J; bases not matched to a gene: 8. This CDR3 has 14 residues. CDR1 MNHEY and CDR2 SMNVEV come from the germline V gene (reference sequence). CDR3 coding DNA: TGTGCCAGCAGTTTAATAGGACAGGGGATGAACTACACCTTC. Its translation: CASSLIGQGMNYTF.

This chain uses TRBV9 with TRBJ2-7; D possibly matches TRBD1 or TRBD2 (6 bases each). The V gene lost 4 bases and the J gene lost 3 bases, with 17 bases spanning the gap. The CDR3 is 15 amino acids. Germline CDR1 and CDR2: SGDLS and YYNGEE. The CDR3 loop reads CASSPEGEGGYEQYF. The DNA for the CDR3 is TGTGCCAGCAGCCCTGAGGGTGAGGGGGGCTACGAGCAGTACTTC.

The chain recombines TRBV20-1 with TRBJ2-1, with 16 positions matching TRBD2. Germline values: CDR1 DFQATT, CDR2 SNEGSKA (reference sequence). Losses at the gene ends were 6 bases for V and 0 bases for J; bases not matched to a gene: 8. The length of the CDR3 is 18 residues. The CDR3: CSAGLAGGPLSSYNEQFF. Here the CDR3 DNA reads TGCAGTGCGGGACTAGCGGGAGGGCCTTTAAGCTCCTACAATGAGCAGTTCTTC.

This clonotype has a single count. V is TRBV20-1 and J is TRBJ2-7; D gene unclear. The CDR3 totals 15 residues. The V gene's germline CDR1 is DFQATT and CDR2 SNEGSKA (reference sequence). The V gene lost 6 bases and the J gene lost 4 bases, with 22 bases spanning the gap. CDR3 DNA sequence: TGCAGTGCCTCACGGACCAACACACATCCTTACGAGCAGTACTTC. Its protein product is CSASRTNTHPYEQYF.

The V call is TRBV7-9, the J call TRBJ2-4; 7 nucleotides align to TRBD1. The V segment lost 5 bases and the J segment 5 bases; nucleotides outside the gene matches: 15. Germline values: CDR1 SEHNR, CDR2 FQNEAQ (reference sequence). This CDR3 region has 17 residues. The CDR3 nucleotides are TGTGCCAGCAGCACATCCGAGGGACAGCGTATGGAAAACATTCAGTACTTC. This translates into CASSTSEGQRMENIQYF.

This chain joins TRBV29-1 and TRBJ2-7; a possible D gene is TRBD1 (6 bases). The V end lost 5 bases, the J end lost 7 bases, and 21 bases lay between the germline ends. Germline lookup yields CDR1 SQVTM and CDR2 ANQGSEA. The CDR3 covers 14 residues. The CDR3 DNA follows: TGCAGCGTTAAGGACGGGACATCCCATACGGAGCAGTACTTC. Amino acid sequence: CSVKDGTSHTEQYF.

The CDR3 DNA is TGCGCCAGCAGTGAGAGTGGTGGGAATAATGAAAAACTGTTTTTT. Translating gives CASSESGGNNEKLFF. The chain links TRBV10-2 to TRBJ1-4, with D uncertain. Germline CDR1 WSHSY, CDR2 SAAADI. This CDR3 is 15 amino acids long. V lost 2 bases and J 4 bases, leaving 11 bases between the germline ends.

V is TRBV20-1 and J is TRBJ2-3; D tentatively fits TRBD1 or TRBD2 (5 bases each). Trimming cost V 0 bases and J 11 bases, with 12 bases left between them. Germline CDR1 DFQATT, CDR2 SNEGSKA (reference sequence). CDR3 size: 12 residues. The CDR3 here is CSARESGTQQYF. In DNA form, the CDR3 reads TGCAGTGCTAGAGAGTCGGGGACCCAGCAGTATTTT.

The genes are TRBV30 and TRBJ1-2, with 8 bases that match TRBD1. This CDR3 has 14 residues. In germline, CDR1 is GTSNPN, CDR2 SVGIG (reference sequence). V gave up 3 bases and J gave up 2 bases; unmatched junction bases: 5. This chain's CDR3 is CAWRPGGPNYGYTF. Here the CDR3 DNA reads TGTGCCTGGAGGCCAGGGGGCCCCAACTATGGCTACACCTTC.

The chain joins TRBV9 to TRBJ2-1, with TRBD2 identical over 14 bases. This CDR3 contains 21 residues. Germline V lookup: CDR1 SGDLS, CDR2 YYNGEE. With 0 bases clipped from V and 1 base from J, the junction kept 12 bases outside the gene matches. The DNA for the CDR3 is TGTGCCAGCAGCGTAGACCCCCCGACTAGCGGGAGGGCCTCGTCCTACAATGAGCAGTTCTTC. Its protein is CASSVDPPTSGRASSYNEQFF. Using reference TRBV9 and TRBJ2-1 for the parts outside the CDR3, the full variable domain is DSGVTQTPKHLITATGQRVTLRCSPRSGDLSVYWYQQSLDQGLQFLIQYYNGEERAKGNILERFSAQQFPDLHSELNLSSLELGDSALYFCASSVDPPTSGRASSYNEQFFGPGTRLTVL.

This chain joins TRBV25-1 and TRBJ2-3, with 7 nucleotides matching TRBD1. CDR1 and CDR2 (germline): MGHDK, SYGVNS. This CDR3 comprises 13 residues. V dropped 4 bases and J dropped 5; count of bases not matched to a gene: 3. The CDR3 DNA follows: TGTGCCAGCAGTGTTGCAGGGGGAGATACGCAGTATTTT. It is translated as CASSVAGGDTQYF. The whole variable domain, filled in from reference TRBV25-1 and TRBJ2-3, reads EADIYQTPRYLVIGTGKKITLECSQTMGHDKMYWYQQDPGMELHLIHYSYGVNSTEKGDLSSESTVSRIRTEHFPLTLESARPSHTSQYLCASSVAGGDTQYFGPGTRLTVL.

This clonotype occurred once. The chain couples TRBV30 to TRBJ2-7, with a possible D match to TRBD2 (6 bases). Germline CDR1 reads GTSNPN; CDR2 reads SVGIG (reference sequence). The length of the CDR3 is 15 residues. V lost 4 bases to trimming and J lost 3 bases, with 19 bases between them. CDR3 nucleotide sequence: TGTGCCTGGAACCCCCCCGCTAGCGAAGACTACGAGCAGTACTTC. It codes for CAWNPPASEDYEQYF.

The chain uses TRBV30 and TRBJ2-4, with D hard to call. The CDR3 covers 12 residues. Trimming cost V 5 bases and J 2 bases, with 7 bases left between them. Germline CDR1 and CDR2: GTSNPN and SVGIG (reference sequence). The CDR3 DNA reads TGTGCCTGGGGAACTTCCAAAAACATTCAGTACTTC. Its protein product is CAWGTSKNIQYF. Drawing the rest from reference TRBV30 and TRBJ2-4, the complete variable domain is SQTIHQWPATLVQPVGSPLSLECTVEGTSNPNLYWYRQAAGRGLQLLFYSVGIGQISSEVPQNLSASRPQDRQFILSSKKLLLSDSGFYLCAWGTSKNIQYFGAGTRLSVL.

The chain links TRBV19 to TRBJ2-1; 7 bases fit TRBD1. V lost 5 bases and J lost 5; bases outside the gene matches: 15. The V gene's germline CDR1 is LNHDA and CDR2 SQIVND (reference sequence). This CDR3 has 17 residues. The CDR3 coding sequence is TGTGCCAGTAGTTTCCCCTCATCCGGGACAGCCAACAATGAGCAGTTCTTC. This gives the protein CASSFPSSGTANNEQFF. The full variable domain, rest sourced from reference TRBV19 and TRBJ2-1, is DGGITQSPKYLFRKEGQNVTLSCEQNLNHDAMYWYRQDPGQGLRLIYYSQIVNDFQKGDIAEGYSVSREKKESFPLTVTSAQKNPTAFYLCASSFPSSGTANNEQFFGPGTRLTVL.

The V gene is TRBV20-1, the J gene TRBJ2-1, with TRBD2 matching 10 bases. J gave up 0 bases and V 3 bases, and 11 bases lay outside the gene matches. The CDR3 covers 18 residues. Germline CDR1 is DFQATT and CDR2 is SNEGSKA (reference sequence). The CDR3 sequence: CSARPSGGGPLSYNEQFF. DNA for the CDR3: TGCAGTGCTAGGCCCAGCGGGGGGGGCCCTCTCTCCTACAATGAGCAGTTCTTC.

The chain uses TRBV7-6 and TRBJ1-4; possible D gene TRBD1, 5 bases. Germline assignment: CDR1 SGHVS and CDR2 FNYEAQ. The V end lost 1 base, the J end lost 0 bases, and 12 bases lay between the germline ends. The CDR3 totals 17 residues. The CDR3 coding sequence is TGTGCCAGCAGCTTAGAGTTGGGGGTTGCAACTAATGAAAAACTGTTTTTT. Translation: CASSLELGVATNEKLFF. The entire variable domain, with the rest obtained from reference TRBV7-6 and TRBJ1-4, is as follows: GAGVSQSPRYKVTKRGQDVALRCDPISGHVSLYWYRQALGQGPEFLTYFNYEAQQDKSGLPNDRFSAERPEGSISTLTIQRTEQRDSAMYRCASSLELGVATNEKLFFGSGTQLSVL.

The rearrangement links TRBV4-1 to TRBJ1-1; D call uncertain. CDR3 length: 11 residues. V lost 5 bases and J lost 11, with 12 bases in between. Germline V gives CDR1 MGHRA, CDR2 YSYEKL. The CDR3 is CASSYYREAFF. The CDR3, as DNA: TGCGCCAGCAGCTACTACCGTGAGGCTTTCTTT.

The chain employs TRBV9 and TRBJ1-5; D unclear. Between the trimmed V and J ends, which lost 3 bases and 3 bases, there was a span of 10 bases. The CDR3 length is 14 residues. From germline, CDR1 is SGDLS and CDR2 YYNGEE. In DNA form, the CDR3 reads TGTGCCAGCAGCGCCGGGAGCGACAATCAGCCCCAGCATTTT. It yields the protein CASSAGSDNQPQHF. Full variable domain (rest looked up from reference TRBV9 and TRBJ1-5): DSGVTQTPKHLITATGQRVTLRCSPRSGDLSVYWYQQSLDQGLQFLIQYYNGEERAKGNILERFSAQQFPDLHSELNLSSLELGDSALYFCASSAGSDNQPQHFGDGTRLSIL.

The rearrangement uses TRBV20-1 and TRBJ1-5; 7 positions agree with TRBD1. This CDR3 spans 13 amino acids. Germline V gene lookup returns CDR1 DFQATT and CDR2 SNEGSKA (reference sequence). V was pared by 3 bases and J by 7 bases, with 6 bases of the junction left unmatched. The CDR3 region is CSASLQGTQPQHF. CDR3 DNA: TGCAGTGCTAGCCTACAGGGGACCCAGCCCCAGCATTTT.

The chain's CDR3 is CASSPTSRQETQYF. The CDR3, as DNA: TGCGCCAGCAGCCCGACCAGCAGACAAGAGACCCAGTACTTC. This chain links TRBV23-1 with TRBJ2-5; no reliable D call. TRBV23-1 is known as an ORF, though its function is uncertain. This CDR3 region has 14 residues. V lost 6 bases to trimming and J lost 2 bases, with 13 bases between them.

CDR3 sequence reads: CASSPLRVATFTDTQYF. CDR3 DNA sequence: TGTGCCAGCAGCCCCCTGCGGGTCGCGACTTTCACAGATACGCAGTATTTT. The V gene is TRBV9, the J gene TRBJ2-3; TRBD2 might be the D (5 bases). V lost 4 bases and J lost 2, with 20 bases in between. Per germline, CDR1 SGDLS and CDR2 YYNGEE. The CDR3 loop spans 17 amino acids.

This clonotype was seen once. This chain joins TRBV29-1 and TRBJ2-1; the match to TRBD2 covers 8 bases. Germline trimming cut 6 bases from V and 0 bases from J; bases unmatched to any gene: 7. Germline CDR1 SQVTM, CDR2 ANQGSEA. The CDR3 totals 15 residues. The DNA of the CDR3 is TGCAGCGTCCCACGTGCGGGAGGCTCCTACAATGAGCAGTTCTTC. This encodes CSVPRAGGSYNEQFF.

The V and J genes are TRBV7-9 and TRBJ1-1, with 9 bases that match TRBD1. V gave up 5 bases and J gave up 1 base; unmatched junction bases: 5. The germline gives CDR1 SEHNR, CDR2 FQNEAQ (reference sequence). The CDR3 sequence is 15 residues long. The CDR3 sequence is CASSPGDRENTEAFF. The DNA of the CDR3 is TGTGCCAGCAGCCCGGGGGACAGGGAGAACACTGAAGCTTTCTTT.